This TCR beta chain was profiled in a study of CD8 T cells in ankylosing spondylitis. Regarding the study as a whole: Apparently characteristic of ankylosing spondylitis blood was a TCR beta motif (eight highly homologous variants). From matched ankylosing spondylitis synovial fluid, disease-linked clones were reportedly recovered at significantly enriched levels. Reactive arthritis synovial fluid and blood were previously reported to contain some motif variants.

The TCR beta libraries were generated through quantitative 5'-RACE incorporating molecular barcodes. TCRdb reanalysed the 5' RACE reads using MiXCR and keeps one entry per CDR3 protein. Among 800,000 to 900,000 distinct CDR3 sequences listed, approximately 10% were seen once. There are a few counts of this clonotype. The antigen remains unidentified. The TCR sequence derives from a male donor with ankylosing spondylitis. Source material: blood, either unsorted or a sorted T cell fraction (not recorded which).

In nucleotides, the CDR3 is TGCAGTGCTACGAGACTAGCGGGAGATGCTAACGAGCAGTACTTC. Protein sequence: CSATRLAGDANEQYF. V gene TRBV20-1 combines with J gene TRBJ2-7; TRBD2 matches 12 bases. V lost 4 bases, J lost 5 bases, and 9 bases stayed unmatched. The germline V gene has CDR1 DFQATT and CDR2 SNEGSKA (reference sequence). The CDR3 covers 15 residues.